These 25 T cell receptor beta chains came from one sample sequenced in a study of blood T cell repertoires in COVID-19 (dated by TCRdb to the early 2020s). The receptor library was made with the immunoSEQ multiplex PCR assay. Drawn from immuneACCESS, this table holds only the in-frame rearrangements with V and J called that TCRdb kept. Clones are partly lost; checked studies trace under half to an unresolved V gene and leave the rest unexplained. The sample profile shows 200,000 to 250,000 clones; approximately 83% of them were found once. 3% to 4% of the sample belongs to the ten largest clones. Sequencing used PBMCs or T cells enriched from blood (not recorded which). The receptors shown here come from a woman aged 55-70 years who had recovered from COVID-19.

The genes are TRBV7-2 and TRBJ2-5, with 9 positions matching TRBD2. Germline V gives CDR1 SGHTA, CDR2 FQGNSA. CDR3 length: 16 residues. V was pared by 3 bases and J by 5 bases, with 10 bases of the junction left unmatched. CDR3 sequence: CASSFFSGGGGETQYF. CDR3 DNA: TGTGCCAGCAGCTTCTTTAGCGGGGGAGGGGGGGAGACCCAGTACTTC.

The chain is built from TRBV9 and TRBJ2-2; TRBD1 is a possible D gene (6 bases). The CDR3 loop spans 15 amino acids. CDR1 and CDR2 from the germline V gene are SGDLS and YYNGEE. V was trimmed by 3 bases and J by 6 bases, leaving 15 bases between them. Here the CDR3 DNA reads TGTGCCAGCAGCGCTACGGGACAAAAGTCCGGGGAGCTGTTTTTT. Translating gives CASSATGQKSGELFF.

This chain links TRBV19 with TRBJ2-7, with 9 bases aligning to TRBD2. The length of the CDR3 is 13 residues. Germline V gives CDR1 LNHDA, CDR2 SQIVND (reference sequence). V shed 5 bases and J 6 bases; nucleotides not matched to a gene: 5. The CDR3 here is CASSPQTSGEQYF. The CDR3 DNA follows: TGTGCCAGTAGTCCGCAGACTAGCGGCGAGCAGTACTTC.

This chain joins TRBV4-2 and TRBJ1-2, with D maybe TRBD1 (6 bases). This CDR3 is 14 amino acids long. V shed 3 bases and J shed 1 base, with 9 bases lying between them. CDR1 is LGHNA, CDR2 YNFKEQ, per germline. This CDR3 reads CASSHEQGNYGYTF. DNA of the CDR3: TGTGCCAGCAGCCATGAACAGGGTAACTATGGCTACACCTTC.

This rearrangement joins TRBV7-8 to TRBJ2-5, with 8 bases lining up with TRBD2. There are 15 residues in the CDR3. The V gene's germline CDR1 is SGHVS and CDR2 FQNEAQ. The V gene end was trimmed by 7 bases and the J gene end by 4 bases; junction bases not matched to a gene: 11. The CDR3 DNA is TGTGCCAGCAAAAGATGGTCGGGGGGGAGAGAGACCCAGTACTTC. It translates to CASKRWSGGRETQYF.

The chain links TRBV10-3 to TRBJ1-2; 7 bases match TRBD1. In germline, CDR1 is ENHRY, CDR2 SYGVKD. V lost 9 bases to trimming and J lost 4 bases; unmatched junction nucleotides: 14. There are 15 residues in the CDR3. Here the CDR3 reads CAITGATSESYGYTF. The CDR3 DNA is TGTGCCATAACAGGGGCCACCTCGGAGAGCTATGGCTACACCTTC.

The sample holds one count of this clone. The chain uses TRBV7-2 and TRBJ1-1; TRBD1 is a possible D gene (6 bases). Germline V CDR1 and CDR2: SGHTA, FQGNSA. V lost 6 bases to trimming and J lost 1 base, with 9 bases between them. There are 13 residues in the CDR3. CDR3 loop: CASRLDRNTEAFF. The CDR3 coding sequence is TGTGCCAGCAGATTGGACAGGAACACTGAAGCTTTCTTT. Filled out from reference TRBV7-2 and TRBJ1-1, the complete variable domain reads GAGVSQSPSNKVTEKGKDVELRCDPISGHTALYWYRQSLGQGLEFLIYFQGNSAPDKSGLPSDRFSAERTGGSVSTLTIQRTQQEDSAVYLCASRLDRNTEAFFGQGTRLTVV.

This CDR3 is CASIMGRDTNTEAFF. As DNA, the CDR3 is TGTGCCAGTATCATGGGGAGGGACACGAACACTGAAGCTTTCTTT. This rearrangement joins TRBV19 to TRBJ1-1, with D possibly matching TRBD1 (6 bases). Trimming left V 7 bases short and J 1 base short, with 16 bases between. The CDR3 contains 15 residues. The germline gives CDR1 LNHDA, CDR2 SQIVND (reference sequence).

The chain combines TRBV29-1 with TRBJ1-1; 8 bases fit TRBD1. The CDR3 length is 12 residues. V was clipped by 5 bases and J by 8 bases; unmatched bases: 7. The germline CDR1 and CDR2 sequences are SQVTM and ANQGSEA. The CDR3: CSVRQGSKEAFF. CDR3 DNA sequence: TGCAGCGTTAGACAGGGGTCCAAGGAAGCTTTCTTT.

A single count supports this clone. The V and J genes are TRBV7-5 and TRBJ2-1; the table's D call, TRBD1, was not checked against the DNA. TRBV7-5 corresponds to a pseudogene. The CDR3 is 21 amino acids. CDR3 DNA: TGTGTCAGAAGCTTAAAAGGGGACAGGACAATTGCTAGTCTCAGAATTGATGAGCAGTTCTTC. It codes for CVRSLKGDRTIASLRIDEQFF.

This clone was detected only a few times. The genes are TRBV14 and TRBJ1-1; a possible D gene is TRBD1 (5 bases). V lost 4 bases and J lost 3, with 12 bases in between. Per the germline V gene, CDR1 is SGHDN and CDR2 is FVKESK. The CDR3 runs 14 residues. CDR3 amino acids: CASSLAGGYTEAFF. CDR3 coding DNA: TGTGCCAGCAGCCTCGCGGGGGGTTACACTGAAGCTTTCTTT.

The chain recombines TRBV9 with TRBJ2-2; 9 bases line up with TRBD2. The CDR3 extends over 16 amino acids. Looked up from germline, CDR1 is SGDLS and CDR2 is YYNGEE. The V gene end was trimmed by 3 bases and the J gene end by 2 bases; junction bases not matched to a gene: 5. CDR3 in amino acids: CASSEQTSGNTGELFF. The CDR3 region has the DNA TGTGCCAGCAGCGAGCAGACTAGCGGAAACACCGGGGAGCTGTTTTTT. Looking up the rest from reference TRBV9 and TRBJ2-2 gives the full variable domain: DSGVTQTPKHLITATGQRVTLRCSPRSGDLSVYWYQQSLDQGLQFLIQYYNGEERAKGNILERFSAQQFPDLHSELNLSSLELGDSALYFCASSEQTSGNTGELFFGEGSRLTVL.

This clone was recorded only once. The chain joins TRBV5-1 to TRBJ2-7; 10 bases fit TRBD1. This CDR3 spans 15 amino acids. The germline V gene has CDR1 SGHRS and CDR2 YFSETQ. The junction had 4 bases not matched to a gene; V was cut back by 0 bases and J by 4 bases. The CDR3 coding sequence is TGCGCCAGCAGCTTGGGACAGGGGGCTCAATACGAGCAGTACTTC. Amino acid sequence: CASSLGQGAQYEQYF.

This rearrangement joins TRBV2 to TRBJ1-2; 8 nucleotides agree with TRBD1. Trimming took 6 bases from V and 7 from J; bases not matched to a gene: 7. The germline gives CDR1 SNHLY, CDR2 FYNNEI. The length of the CDR3 is 13 residues. CDR3 sequence reads: CASRAGQGVGYTF. CDR3 DNA: TGTGCCAGCAGGGCTGGACAGGGAGTTGGCTACACCTTC.

The chain links TRBV6-5 to TRBJ2-6; tentatively, D is TRBD1 (6 bases). The CDR3 totals 15 residues. The V end lost 8 bases, the J end lost 4 bases, and 15 bases lay between the germline ends. Germline loops: CDR1 MNHEY, CDR2 SVGAGI. The DNA of the CDR3 is TGTGCCAGCTTGCTGGGGGCGTCGGGGGCCAACGTCCTGACTTTC. Translated, it gives CASLLGASGANVLTF.

In its sample, this clone was seen once. This chain uses TRBV5-1 with TRBJ2-5; 11 nucleotides match TRBD1. V lost 4 bases and J lost 4; bases outside the gene matches: 6. This CDR3 is 15 amino acids long. Germline CDR1 reads SGHRS; CDR2 reads YFSETQ. CDR3 sequence: CASSILGTGGETQYF. The CDR3 DNA is TGCGCCAGCAGCATACTCGGGACAGGGGGAGAGACCCAGTACTTC.

This clone was seen a single time. The rearrangement joins TRBV13 to TRBJ2-5, with D uncertain. Trimming shortened V by 5 bases and J by 4 bases, and 14 bases separated the two germline ends. This CDR3 has 14 residues. Germline-derived CDR1 and CDR2 are PRHDT and FYEKMQ (reference sequence). The CDR3 reads CASSTETARETQYF. The CDR3 DNA is TGTGCCAGCAGCACGGAGACTGCTAGAGAGACCCAGTACTTC.

The rearrangement links TRBV3-1 (or the pseudogene TRBV3-2) to TRBJ2-1; 8 bases are shared with TRBD2. Germline V gene data show CDR1 as LGHDT and CDR2 as YNNKEL (reference sequence). V dropped 6 bases and J dropped 5; count of bases not matched to a gene: 9. The CDR3 is made up of 15 amino acids. The CDR3 sequence is CASRNTSGNDNEQFF. CDR3 bases: TGTGCCAGCAGGAACACTAGCGGAAACGACAATGAGCAGTTCTTC.

This clone occurred a few times. J is TRBJ2-4 and V is TRBV28; 8 nucleotides align to TRBD1. The V segment lost 5 bases and the J segment 2 bases; nucleotides outside the gene matches: 11. The CDR3 extends over 17 amino acids. Germline CDR1 and CDR2: MDHEN and SYDVKM. This CDR3 is CASSARTGQYPKNIQYF. DNA of the CDR3: TGTGCCAGCAGTGCCCGGACAGGGCAATATCCCAAAAACATTCAGTACTTC.

This CDR3 is CASSQDAGTYSPLHF. The CDR3 DNA sequence: TGCGCCAGCAGCCAAGATGCAGGGACATACTCACCCCTCCACTTT. The chain is built from TRBV4-3 and TRBJ1-6, with D perhaps matching TRBD1 (6 bases). The V gene lost 0 bases and the J gene lost 10 bases, with 13 bases spanning the gap. CDR1 is LGHNA and CDR2 is YSLEER in the germline V gene. CDR3 length: 15 residues.

This sequence joins TRBV5-1 and TRBJ2-7; 11 bases fit TRBD1. After removal of 3 bases from V and 5 bases from J, the junction contained 10 bases not matched to a gene. The CDR3 totals 16 residues. Germline assignment: CDR1 SGHRS and CDR2 YFSETQ. CDR3 nucleotide sequence: TGCGCCAGCAGCTCCCGGACAGGGGGCACGGTACACGAGCAGTACTTC. Its protein is CASSSRTGGTVHEQYF.

The chain joins TRBV19 to TRBJ2-3; 7 positions agree with TRBD2. V lost 5 bases to trimming and J lost 1 base; unmatched junction nucleotides: 6. CDR1 is LNHDA, CDR2 SQIVND, per germline (reference sequence). The CDR3 length is 15 residues. The CDR3 coding sequence is TGTGCCAGTAGTCCCGTGGCGGGGGGCACAGATACGCAGTATTTT. Translating gives CASSPVAGGTDTQYF.

The chain links TRBV19 to TRBJ2-3; 12 bases map to TRBD2. V was pared by 6 bases and J by 2 bases, with 9 bases of the junction left unmatched. This CDR3 has 17 amino acids. From germline, CDR1 is LNHDA and CDR2 SQIVND (reference sequence). Here the CDR3 reads CASSDKGLAGPTDTQYF. CDR3 coding DNA: TGTGCCAGTAGCGACAAAGGACTAGCGGGACCCACAGATACGCAGTATTTT. The full variable domain, rest sourced from reference TRBV19 and TRBJ2-3, is DGGITQSPKYLFRKEGQNVTLSCEQNLNHDAMYWYRQDPGQGLRLIYYSQIVNDFQKGDIAEGYSVSREKKESFPLTVTSAQKNPTAFYLCASSDKGLAGPTDTQYFGPGTRLTVL.

The rearrangement joins TRBV7-2 to TRBJ1-3; 10 positions match TRBD1. The V and J ends lost 0 bases and 7 bases, in that order; junction bases with no gene match: 3. CDR1 SGHTA and CDR2 FQGNSA come from the germline V gene. The CDR3 covers 15 residues. CDR3 sequence: CASSLAPGQGNTIYF. The CDR3 nucleotides read TGTGCCAGCAGCTTAGCCCCGGGACAGGGGAACACCATATATTTT. The variable domain in full, with the rest retrieved from reference TRBV7-2 and TRBJ1-3, is GAGVSQSPSNKVTEKGKDVELRCDPISGHTALYWYRQSLGQGLEFLIYFQGNSAPDKSGLPSDRFSAERTGGSVSTLTIQRTQQEDSAVYLCASSLAPGQGNTIYFGEGSWLTVV.

This chain uses TRBV5-1 with TRBJ1-2, with 7 nucleotides matching TRBD1. Germline CDR1 is SGHRS and CDR2 is YFSETQ. The length of the CDR3 is 16 residues. The V gene end was trimmed by 0 bases and the J gene end by 4 bases; junction bases not matched to a gene: 9. In DNA, the CDR3 is TGCGCCAGCAGCTTGGAGACAGGGTCAGGGGTCTATGGCTACACCTTC. It is translated as CASSLETGSGVYGYTF.